This TCR beta chain was sequenced in a study of T cells in Graves' hyperthyroidism and ophthalmopathy. This clonotype was picked up many times. Diagnoses used clinical symptoms, serum thyroxine and TRAb, thyroid ultrasound and orbital computed tomography. This CDR3 is built from 11 residues. Per germline, CDR1 DFQATT and CDR2 SNEGSKA (reference sequence). V was cut by 7 bases and J by 3 bases, with 9 bases left in between. Researchers amplified the TCR beta CDR3 regions from RNA transcripts. First-round RT-PCR of the TCR CDR3 relied on the HTBI primer set. TCRdb reprocessed the multiplex PCR reads via MiXCR and lists one record per CDR3 protein. The table lists around 280,000 distinct CDR3 sequences, 13% of them singletons.

The sequence was collected from a young woman with Graves' hyperthyroidism that later progressed to Graves' ophthalmopathy. The sample taken for sequencing was blood. This chain links TRBV20-1 with TRBJ1-2; D unresolved. The CDR3 is CSVVGHYGYTF. The CDR3 DNA sequence: TGCAGTGTGGTAGGGCACTATGGCTACACCTTC.